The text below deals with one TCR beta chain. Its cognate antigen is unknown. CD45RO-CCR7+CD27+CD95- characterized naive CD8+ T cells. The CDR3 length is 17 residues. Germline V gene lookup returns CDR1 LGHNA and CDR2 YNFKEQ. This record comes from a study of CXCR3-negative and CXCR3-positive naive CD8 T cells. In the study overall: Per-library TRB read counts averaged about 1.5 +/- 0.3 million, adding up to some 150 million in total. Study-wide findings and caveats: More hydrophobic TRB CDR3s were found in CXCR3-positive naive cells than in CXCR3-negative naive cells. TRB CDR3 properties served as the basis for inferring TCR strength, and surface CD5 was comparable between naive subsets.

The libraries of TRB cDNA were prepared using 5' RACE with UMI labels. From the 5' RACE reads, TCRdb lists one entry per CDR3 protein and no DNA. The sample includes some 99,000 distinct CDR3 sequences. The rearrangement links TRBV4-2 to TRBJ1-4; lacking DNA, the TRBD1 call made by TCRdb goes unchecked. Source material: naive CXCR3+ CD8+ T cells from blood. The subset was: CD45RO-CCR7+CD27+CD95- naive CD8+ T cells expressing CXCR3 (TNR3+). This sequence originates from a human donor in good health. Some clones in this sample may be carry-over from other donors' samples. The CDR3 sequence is CASSPGTGGPLVEKLFF.